Each of the 26 T cell receptor beta chains below was sequenced from the same sample in a study of vaccination and CD4 T cells after COVID-19. Noted treatment: 10-day PBMC culture with coronavirus spike peptide pools or control peptides (ViraFEST assay). The antigens of these receptors remain unknown. Cultured CD4+ T-cell DNA underwent Oncomine TCR Beta short-read sequencing. TCRdb independently ran MiXCR on the PCR reads; one entry per CDR3 protein. The sample gives roughly 15,000 distinct CDR3 sequences, 26% of which show up once; roughly a quarter is in the top ten. Sequencing was done on a sample of cultured CD4+ T cells from blood. The receptors come from a human donor with COVID-19.

This clonotype was detected a few times. The chain uses TRBV7-8 and TRBJ2-5; D possibly corresponds to TRBD2 (6 bases). The CDR3 is 16 residues long. CDR1 SGHVS and CDR2 FQNEAQ come from the germline V gene. Trimming removed 7 bases from V and 1 base from J, with 19 bases in between. CDR3: CASTHRVGAGQETQYF. The CDR3 coding sequence is TGTGCCAGCACCCATCGAGTAGGAGCGGGCCAAGAGACCCAGTACTTC.

Only a few counts were recorded for this clonotype. The chain links TRBV7-3 to TRBJ1-1, with a possible D match to TRBD1 (5 bases). Deletions cut 4 bases from V and 1 base from J, with 13 bases between. The CDR3 consists of 15 residues. Germline V gene sequence: CDR1 SGHTA, CDR2 FQGTGA. CDR3 sequence reads: CASSSKATENTEAFF. CDR3 bases: TGTGCCAGCAGCTCCAAGGCGACAGAGAACACTGAAGCTTTCTTT.

V is TRBV5-4 and J is TRBJ1-2, with 7 bases identical to TRBD1. The CDR3 extends over 16 amino acids. The germline V gene encodes CDR1 SGHNT and CDR2 YYREEE (reference sequence). V was pared by 2 bases and J by 2 bases, with 9 bases of the junction left unmatched. The DNA of the CDR3 is TGTGCCAGCAGCTTCCCGGGACAGCAAGGCAACTATGGCTACACCTTC. As protein: CASSFPGQQGNYGYTF.

This sequence joins TRBV5-6 and TRBJ1-5, with no clear D. Deletions cut 3 bases from V and 5 bases from J, with 9 bases between. CDR1 SGHDT and CDR2 YYEEEE come from the germline V gene. The CDR3 extends over 13 amino acids. This chain's CDR3 is CASSYSADQPQHF. CDR3 DNA: TGTGCCAGCAGCTATTCGGCCGATCAGCCCCAGCATTTT.

The gene calls are TRBV12-3 or TRBV12-4 and TRBJ2-5; 7 nucleotides align to TRBD2. J gave up 6 bases and V 3 bases, and 4 bases lay outside the gene matches. The CDR3 has 13 residues. As DNA, the CDR3 is TGTGCCAGCAGTTTGGGGGGGGGGAAGACCCAGTACTTC. Translating it yields CASSLGGGKTQYF.

The CDR3 loop reads CASSIGSPGKAFF. As DNA, the CDR3 is TGTGCCAGTAGTATAGGGTCACCGGGTAAAGCTTTCTTT. V gene TRBV19 combines with J gene TRBJ1-1; no clear D. V was pared by 1 base and J by 9 bases, with 12 bases between. CDR3 length: 13 residues. Germline V CDR1 and CDR2: LNHDA, SQIVND (reference sequence).

The J gene is TRBJ1-1, the V gene TRBV5-4; TRBD1 aligns across 9 bases. The J segment lost 3 bases and the V segment lost 7 bases, leaving 4 bases of the junction unmatched. This CDR3 contains 13 residues. Germline CDR1 reads SGHNT; CDR2 reads YYREEE (reference sequence). The CDR3, as DNA: TGTGCCAGCGCCGGACAGGGGTACACTGAAGCTTTCTTT. Protein product: CASAGQGYTEAFF.

The CDR3, as DNA: TGCAGTGCTAGAGTATCAGGGGGTAGGGATCAGCCCCAGCATTTT. This translates into CSARVSGGRDQPQHF. The chain carries TRBV20-1 and TRBJ1-5; 7 nucleotides match TRBD1. With V trimmed by 1 base and J by 5 bases, 8 bases remained unmatched. Per germline, CDR1 DFQATT and CDR2 SNEGSKA (reference sequence). This CDR3 region has 15 residues.

This clonotype showed up just a few times. Here the CDR3 reads CSASLLGTADSNQPQHF. Here the CDR3 DNA reads TGCAGTGCTAGTTTGCTCGGGACGGCGGATAGCAATCAGCCCCAGCATTTT. The chain links TRBV20-1 to TRBJ1-5; TRBD1 might be the D (5 bases). Germline V gene data show CDR1 as DFQATT and CDR2 as SNEGSKA (reference sequence). CDR3 length: 17 residues. The V gene lost 3 bases and the J gene lost 0 bases, with 18 bases spanning the gap.

V and J are TRBV2 and TRBJ2-1; D unresolved. Germline V gene data show CDR1 as SNHLY and CDR2 as FYNNEI. The V and J ends lost 4 bases and 8 bases respectively, with 6 bases between them. The length of the CDR3 is 11 residues. Here the CDR3 reads CASSGKYEQFF. DNA for the CDR3: TGTGCCAGCAGTGGCAAGTATGAGCAGTTCTTC.

The chain employs TRBV27 and TRBJ2-3, with TRBD2 identical over 11 bases. V lost 2 bases to trimming and J lost 8 bases; unmatched junction nucleotides: 9. Germline V CDR1 and CDR2: MNHEY, SMNVEV (reference sequence). The length of the CDR3 is 16 residues. The CDR3 nucleotides are TGTGCCAGCAGTTTAGGGATTAGCGGGGGGGTGGGTACGCAGTATTTT. Residues: CASSLGISGGVGTQYF.

This clonotype occurred a few times. The CDR3 here is CASSPEPDRGVYEQYF. DNA for the CDR3: TGTGCCAGCAGCCCGGAACCGGACAGGGGAGTCTACGAGCAGTACTTC. The rearrangement uses TRBV11-2 and TRBJ2-7; 9 bases match TRBD1. The CDR3 runs 16 residues. V gave up 5 bases and J gave up 3 bases; unmatched junction bases: 11. CDR1 SGHAT and CDR2 FQNNGV come from the germline V gene.

This clonotype was counted a few times. The chain couples TRBV7-9 to TRBJ1-2; D not resolved. Per the germline V gene, CDR1 is SEHNR and CDR2 is FQNEAQ (reference sequence). V dropped 1 base and J dropped 2 bases, with 17 bases sitting between them. The CDR3 covers 17 residues. Here the CDR3 DNA reads TGTGCCAGCAGCTTAGAGCGGAGGGCCGAGCTCAACTATGGCTACACCTTC. This encodes CASSLERRAELNYGYTF.

This clonotype was seen a few times. This chain connects TRBV30 to TRBJ1-1; D might be TRBD1 (5 bases). The V end lost 4 bases, the J end lost 1 base, and 10 bases lay between the germline ends. Germline V lookup: CDR1 GTSNPN, CDR2 SVGIG (reference sequence). The CDR3 has 13 residues. CDR3 DNA: TGTGCCTGGACCAGAACAGGGAACACTGAAGCTTTCTTT. It codes for CAWTRTGNTEAFF.

V usage is TRBV19 and J usage is TRBJ2-3; no clear D. Trimming shortened V by 4 bases and J by 8 bases, and 10 bases separated the two germline ends. Germline CDR1 reads LNHDA; CDR2 reads SQIVND (reference sequence). The CDR3 length is 12 residues. CDR3 bases: TGTGCCAGTAGTACGAACTGGTTTACGCAGTATTTT. Its translation is CASSTNWFTQYF.

This chain links TRBV12-3 or TRBV12-4 with TRBJ2-2, with no clear D. V was shortened by 5 bases and J by 4 bases, with 20 bases between the two germline ends. This CDR3 spans 17 amino acids. The CDR3 sequence: CASSRASPLGSTGELFF. As DNA, the CDR3 is TGTGCCAGCAGTCGCGCATCGCCGCTTGGTTCCACCGGGGAGCTGTTTTTT.

On this clonotype: Relative to the germline gene, one junction end is altered; a read error may explain this. The chain uses TRBV7-7 and TRBJ1-1, with D uncertain. Germline CDR1 reads SSHAT; CDR2 reads FNYEAQ (reference sequence). The CDR3 is 13 amino acids. CDR3 protein: CASSATRNTEAFF. DNA for the CDR3: TGTGCTAGCAGCGCCACAAGGAACACTGAAGCTTTCTTT.

By proportion, this clonotype is medium-sized. V gene TRBV7-2 combines with J gene TRBJ1-2; D might be TRBD1 (5 bases). The CDR3 runs to 13 residues. Germline V gene lookup returns CDR1 SGHTA and CDR2 FQGNSA. V lost 5 bases and J lost 8, with 15 bases in between. The CDR3 region has the DNA TGTGCCAGCAGCCCCGCGCAGGGCGTCGGCTACACCTTC. Encoded protein: CASSPAQGVGYTF.

There are a few counts of this clonotype. The rearrangement uses TRBV7-9 and TRBJ1-2, with no clear D. Germline CDR1 reads SEHNR; CDR2 reads FQNEAQ (reference sequence). This CDR3 is built from 14 residues. V was trimmed by 2 bases and J by 6 bases, leaving 13 bases between them. This CDR3 is CASSLSGGPNGYTF. The DNA for the CDR3 is TGTGCCAGCAGCTTATCAGGCGGCCCCAATGGCTACACCTTC.

The sample holds a few counts of this clonotype. The chain has TRBV2 and TRBJ1-2, with D unresolved. V lost 7 bases, J lost 0 bases, and 12 bases lay in between. The CDR3 is made up of 14 amino acids. Germline V gene sequence: CDR1 SNHLY, CDR2 FYNNEI. CDR3 bases: TGTGCCAGCAACCCAGACACCTCTAACTATGGCTACACCTTC. The encoded protein is CASNPDTSNYGYTF.

The chain recombines TRBV14 with TRBJ2-1; D is uncertain. Trimming took 3 bases from V and 1 from J, leaving 10 bases between them. The CDR3 covers 15 residues. Germline V gives CDR1 SGHDN, CDR2 FVKESK. The chain's CDR3 is CASSQRRQSYNEQFF. In DNA form, the CDR3 reads TGTGCCAGCAGCCAGAGACGGCAGTCCTACAATGAGCAGTTCTTC.

This clonotype was detected a few times. The rearrangement joins TRBV7-9 to TRBJ1-4; 9 positions match TRBD1. V lost 1 base, J lost 8 bases, and 8 bases stayed unmatched. The CDR3 has 16 residues. Looked up from germline, CDR1 is SEHNR and CDR2 is FQNEAQ (reference sequence). The CDR3 DNA follows: TGTGCCAGCAGCTTAGGGACAGGGGCCGCACTCGAAAAACTGTTTTTT. Its protein product is CASSLGTGAALEKLFF.

In its sample, this clonotype was seen a few times. The chain is built from TRBV20-1 and TRBJ1-6; 7 bases map to TRBD1. Germline assignment: CDR1 DFQATT and CDR2 SNEGSKA (reference sequence). The CDR3 contains 14 residues. V lost 3 bases to trimming and J lost 13 bases; unmatched junction nucleotides: 12. The CDR3 here is CSASASQGVSPLHF. DNA of the CDR3: TGCAGTGCTAGCGCATCGCAGGGGGTTTCGCCCCTCCACTTT.

This clonotype was counted between two and nine times. The V call is TRBV7-2, the J call TRBJ2-2; 10 nucleotides match TRBD2. The CDR3 sequence is 17 residues long. CDR1 is SGHTA and CDR2 is FQGNSA in the germline V gene. Losses at the gene ends were 4 bases for V and 6 bases for J; bases not matched to a gene: 11. CDR3 amino acids: CASSSVIQRGGSGELFF. The CDR3 DNA follows: TGTGCCAGCAGCTCGGTGATCCAGCGGGGGGGGTCCGGGGAGCTGTTTTTT.

The chain has TRBV19 and TRBJ2-5, with D possibly being TRBD1 (6 bases). Germline CDR1 reads LNHDA; CDR2 reads SQIVND (reference sequence). V lost 5 bases to trimming and J lost 7 bases, with 20 bases between them. This CDR3 contains 15 residues. The CDR3 region is CASSWGRGQEGTQYF. CDR3 sequence (DNA): TGTGCCAGTAGTTGGGGCAGGGGCCAGGAAGGGACCCAGTACTTC.

J is TRBJ2-1 and V is TRBV6-2 or TRBV6-3; TRBD2 matches 8 bases. V was clipped by 0 bases and J by 8 bases; unmatched bases: 9. CDR1 is MNHEY and CDR2 is SVGEGT in the germline V gene. The CDR3 consists of 16 residues. Here the CDR3 reads CASSYSVGGAFDEQFF. CDR3 nucleotides: TGTGCCAGCAGTTACTCCGTCGGGGGGGCCTTCGATGAGCAGTTCTTC.